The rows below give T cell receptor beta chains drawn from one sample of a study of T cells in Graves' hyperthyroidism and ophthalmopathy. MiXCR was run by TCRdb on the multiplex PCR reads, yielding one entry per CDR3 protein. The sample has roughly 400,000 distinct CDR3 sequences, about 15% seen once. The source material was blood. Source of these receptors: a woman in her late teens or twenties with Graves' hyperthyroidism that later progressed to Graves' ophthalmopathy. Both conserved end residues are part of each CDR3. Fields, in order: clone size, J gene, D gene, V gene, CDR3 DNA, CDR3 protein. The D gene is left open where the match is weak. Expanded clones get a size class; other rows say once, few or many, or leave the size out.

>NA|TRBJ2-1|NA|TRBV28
TGTGCCAGCAGTTCGGGGGTAAGCGACTACCAGTTCTTC
CASSSGVSDYQFF
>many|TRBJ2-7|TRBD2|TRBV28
TGTGCCAGCAGTTTACCCCCTGGACTAGCGGGATCCTACGAGCAGTACTTC
CASSLPPGLAGSYEQYF
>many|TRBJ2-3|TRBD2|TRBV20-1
TGCAGTGCCTATCAGCGGGAGGGGACAGATACGCAGTATTTT
CSAYQREGTDTQYF
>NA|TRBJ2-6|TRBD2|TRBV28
TGTGCCAGCAGTTTGCTCGCGGGAGCGACTGGGGCCAACGTCCTGACTTTC
CASSLLAGATGANVLTF
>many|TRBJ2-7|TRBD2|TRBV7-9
TGTGCCAGCAGCCATCCCGGGACTAGCGCTCTAGCGGGAGAGCAGTACTTC
CASSHPGTSALAGEQYF
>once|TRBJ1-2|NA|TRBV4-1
TGCGCCAGCAGCCAAGCGTCTCCCGGGAACTATGGCTACACCTTC
CASSQASPGNYGYTF
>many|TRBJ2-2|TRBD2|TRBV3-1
TGTGCCAGCAGCATGGGACTAAACTACCCCGGGGAGCTGTTTTTT
CASSMGLNYPGELFF
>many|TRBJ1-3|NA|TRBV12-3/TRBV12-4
TGTGCCAGCAGCGTGCTTGCTGGAAACACCATATATTTT
CASSVLAGNTIYF
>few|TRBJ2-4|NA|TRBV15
TGTGCCACCGGGATAGCCAAAAACATTCAGTACTTC
CATGIAKNIQYF
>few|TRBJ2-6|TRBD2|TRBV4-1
TGCGCCAGCAGCCACAGACCGGGACTAGCGGGAGCGGGGGCCAACGTCCTGACTTTC
CASSHRPGLAGAGANVLTF
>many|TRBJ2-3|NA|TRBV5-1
TGCGCCAGCAGCCCCGGACACACAAGAACAGATACGCAGTATTTT
CASSPGHTRTDTQYF
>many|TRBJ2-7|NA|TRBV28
TGTGCCAGCAGTTTAGGGACCGTACTTGGGTTCGAGCAGTACTTC
CASSLGTVLGFEQYF
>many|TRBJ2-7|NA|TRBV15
TGTGCCACCAGCAGAGATCTGGGGAACTACGAGCAGTACTTC
CATSRDLGNYEQYF
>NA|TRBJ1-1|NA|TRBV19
TGTGCCAGTAGTCTTATCAGGATTAACACTGAAGCTTTCTTT
CASSLIRINTEAFF
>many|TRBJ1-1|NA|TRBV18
TGTGCCAGCTCACCACCGGGCAGGGGCCCTGAAGCTTTCTTT
CASSPPGRGPEAFF
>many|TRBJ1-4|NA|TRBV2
TGTGCCAGCAGTGAATCGGGAATTCTCGCAACTAATGAAAAACTGTTTTTT
CASSESGILATNEKLFF
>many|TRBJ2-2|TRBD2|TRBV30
TGTGCCTGGAGTCGGGGGGGGAGGACCGGGGAGCTGTTTTTT
CAWSRGGRTGELFF
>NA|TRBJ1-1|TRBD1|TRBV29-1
TGCAGCGTCGATCCCAGGGGGGGCACTGAAGCTTTCTTT
CSVDPRGGTEAFF
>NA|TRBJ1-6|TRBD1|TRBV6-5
TGTGCCAGCAGTTACCGACAGGGCTCCTACAGTTCACCCCTCCACTTT
CASSYRQGSYSSPLHF
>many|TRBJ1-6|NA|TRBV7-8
TGTGCCAGCAGCCCTGGGGTGGATTCACCCCTCCACTTT
CASSPGVDSPLHF
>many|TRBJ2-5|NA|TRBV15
TGTGCCACCAGCAGAGAAAGGGGACCCGCCTGGGAGACCCAGTACTTC
CATSRERGPAWETQYF
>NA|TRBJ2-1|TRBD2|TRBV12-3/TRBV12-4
TGTGCCAGCAGACACACTAGCGGTGAGCAGTTCTTC
CASRHTSGEQFF
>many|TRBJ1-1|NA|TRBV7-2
TGTGCCAGCAGCTTAAGGGTTCGGGCGGCTGACGGGGAAGCTTTCTTT
CASSLRVRAADGEAFF
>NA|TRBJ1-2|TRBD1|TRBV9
TGTGCCAGCAGCGTAACGCCGGGACAGGTCCTCTCGCACACCTTC
CASSVTPGQVLSHTF
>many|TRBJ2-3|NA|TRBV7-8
TGTGCCAGCAGCTTAACACGACCCACTGGGGGTTACACAGATACGCAGTATTTT
CASSLTRPTGGYTDTQYF
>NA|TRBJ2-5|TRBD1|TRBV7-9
TGTGCCAGCAGCCCAGACAGGGGTGAGAGGACCCAGTACTTC
CASSPDRGERTQYF
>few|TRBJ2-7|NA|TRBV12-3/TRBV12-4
TGTGCCAGCAGTTTGGGCGTGGCAGGGCCCTACGAGCAGTACTTC
CASSLGVAGPYEQYF
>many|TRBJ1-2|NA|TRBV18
TGTGCCAGCTCACCATTGCATGGCTACACCTTC
CASSPLHGYTF
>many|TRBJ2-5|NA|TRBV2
TGTGCCAGCACGGTAGAGACCCAGTACTTC
CASTVETQYF
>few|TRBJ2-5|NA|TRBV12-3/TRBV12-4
TGTGCCAGCAGCAGCGTGCGAGAGACCCAGTACTTC
CASSSVRETQYF
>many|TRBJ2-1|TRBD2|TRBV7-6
TGTGCCAGCAGCTTAGTCTCTAGCGGGGGGGGTGGTGAGCAGTTCTTC
CASSLVSSGGGGEQFF
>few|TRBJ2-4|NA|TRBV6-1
TGTGCCAGCAGACCGATGGGCACACAAAACATTCAGTACTTC
CASRPMGTQNIQYF
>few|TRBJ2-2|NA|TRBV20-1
TGCAGTGCTAGAGATCAAGCCGGGGAGCTGTCTTTT
CSARDQAGELSF
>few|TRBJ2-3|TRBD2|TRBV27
TGTGCCAGCAGTTGGGGACTAGCGGACAACACAGATACGCAGTATTTT
CASSWGLADNTDTQYF
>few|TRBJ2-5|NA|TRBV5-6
TGTGCCAGCAGCCTGGTGGTCCAAGAGACCCAGTACTTC
CASSLVVQETQYF
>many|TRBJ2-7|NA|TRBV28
TGTGCCAGCAGTTTCGCGGGTACCTTGGGTTACGAGCAGTACTTC
CASSFAGTLGYEQYF
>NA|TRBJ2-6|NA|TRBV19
TGTGCCAGTAGTCGTCGGACGGACTCTGGGGCCAACGTCCTGACTTTC
CASSRRTDSGANVLTF
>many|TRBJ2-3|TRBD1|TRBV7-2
TGTGCCAGCAGCCCCCGGGACAGGGGCACAGATACGCAGTATTTT
CASSPRDRGTDTQYF
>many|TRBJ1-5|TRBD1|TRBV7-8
TGTGCCAGCAGCTTAGTTGGAGGGGGCGGCAATCAGCCCCAGCATTTT
CASSLVGGGGNQPQHF
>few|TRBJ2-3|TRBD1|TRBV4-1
TGCGCCAGCAGCCAAGAAAACAGGGGAGATACGCAGTATTTT
CASSQENRGDTQYF
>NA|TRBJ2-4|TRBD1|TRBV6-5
TGTGCCAGCAGTTACTCGACAGGGCGGATAGCCAAAAACATTCAGTACTTC
CASSYSTGRIAKNIQYF
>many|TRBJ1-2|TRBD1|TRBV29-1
TGCAGCGTTGAAGACACAGGGGGCGCGGACTATGGCTACACCTTC
CSVEDTGGADYGYTF
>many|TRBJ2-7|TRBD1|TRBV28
TGTGCCAGCAGAAGGGTGACAGGGCTCTACGAGCAGTACTTC
CASRRVTGLYEQYF
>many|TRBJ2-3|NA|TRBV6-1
TGTGCCAGCAGTTCCAAGGACACGAGCACAGATACGCAGTATTTT
CASSSKDTSTDTQYF
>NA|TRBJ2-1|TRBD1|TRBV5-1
TGCGCCAGCAGCCCGGACAGGACTTACGAGCAGTTCTTC
CASSPDRTYEQFF